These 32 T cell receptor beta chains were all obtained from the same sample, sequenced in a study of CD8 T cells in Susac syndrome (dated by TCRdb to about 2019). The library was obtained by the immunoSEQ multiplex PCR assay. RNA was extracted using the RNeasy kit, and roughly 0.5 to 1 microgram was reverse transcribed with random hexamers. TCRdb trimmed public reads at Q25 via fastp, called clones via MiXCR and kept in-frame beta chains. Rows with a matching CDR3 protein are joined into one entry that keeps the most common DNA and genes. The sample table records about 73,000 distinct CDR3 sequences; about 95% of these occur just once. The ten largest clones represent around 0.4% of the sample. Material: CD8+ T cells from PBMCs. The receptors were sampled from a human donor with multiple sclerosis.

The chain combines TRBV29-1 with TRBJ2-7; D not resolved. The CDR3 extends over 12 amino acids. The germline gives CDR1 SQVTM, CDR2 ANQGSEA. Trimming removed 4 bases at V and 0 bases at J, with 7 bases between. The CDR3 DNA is TGCAGCGTTGGAGCCAACTCCTACGAGCAGTACTTC. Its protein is CSVGANSYEQYF.

CDR3 in amino acids: CASRYILGQGSTEAFF. For the CDR3, the DNA is TGTGCCAGCAGATACATCCTCGGACAGGGGAGTACTGAAGCTTTCTTT. The rearrangement joins TRBV12-3 or TRBV12-4 to TRBJ1-1; TRBD1 matches 9 bases. Unmatched junction bases numbered 13, after V lost 6 bases and J lost 5 bases. The CDR3 length is 16 residues.

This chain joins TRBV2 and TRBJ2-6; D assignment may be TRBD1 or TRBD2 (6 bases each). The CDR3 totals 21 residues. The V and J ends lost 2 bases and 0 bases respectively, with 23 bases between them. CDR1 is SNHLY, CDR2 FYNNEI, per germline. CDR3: CASSERGAGAEFLSGANVLTF. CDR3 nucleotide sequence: TGTGCCAGCAGTGAAAGGGGGGCTGGGGCAGAGTTTCTCTCTGGGGCCAACGTCCTGACTTTC.

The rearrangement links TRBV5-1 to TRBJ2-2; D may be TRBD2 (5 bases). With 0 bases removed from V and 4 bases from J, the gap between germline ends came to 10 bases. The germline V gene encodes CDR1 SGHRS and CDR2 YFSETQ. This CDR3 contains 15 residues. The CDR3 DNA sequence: TGCGCCAGCAGCTTGGCTGGGAGCGCCACCGGGGAGCTGTTTTTT. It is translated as CASSLAGSATGELFF.

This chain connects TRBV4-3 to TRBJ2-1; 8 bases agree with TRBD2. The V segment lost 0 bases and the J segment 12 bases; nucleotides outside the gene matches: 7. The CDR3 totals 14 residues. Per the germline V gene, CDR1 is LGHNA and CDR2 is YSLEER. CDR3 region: CASSQDRDGRGQFF. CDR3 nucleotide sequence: TGCGCCAGCAGCCAAGATAGGGACGGGAGGGGGCAGTTCTTC.

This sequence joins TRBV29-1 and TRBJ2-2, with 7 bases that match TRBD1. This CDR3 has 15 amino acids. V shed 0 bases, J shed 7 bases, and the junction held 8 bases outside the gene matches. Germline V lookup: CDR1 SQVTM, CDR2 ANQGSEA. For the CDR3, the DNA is TGCAGCGTTGAAGATGAAACAGGGGAGAGCGGGGAGCTGTTTTTT. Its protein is CSVEDETGESGELFF.

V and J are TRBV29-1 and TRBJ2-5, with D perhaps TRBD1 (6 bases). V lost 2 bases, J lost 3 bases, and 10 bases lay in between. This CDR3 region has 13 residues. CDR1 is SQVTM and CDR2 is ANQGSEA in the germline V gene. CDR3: CSVETGWEETQYF. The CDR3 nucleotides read TGCAGCGTTGAAACAGGGTGGGAAGAGACCCAGTACTTC.

CDR3 loop: CATSTPGQGSDRNYGYTF. The CDR3 DNA reads TGTGCCACCAGCACCCCGGGACAGGGAAGCGACCGTAACTATGGCTACACCTTC. The chain employs TRBV15 and TRBJ1-2, with 9 bases lining up with TRBD1. V lost 4 bases to trimming and J lost 1 base; unmatched junction nucleotides: 13. CDR1 is LNHNV, CDR2 YYDKDF, per germline (reference sequence). CDR3 size: 18 residues.

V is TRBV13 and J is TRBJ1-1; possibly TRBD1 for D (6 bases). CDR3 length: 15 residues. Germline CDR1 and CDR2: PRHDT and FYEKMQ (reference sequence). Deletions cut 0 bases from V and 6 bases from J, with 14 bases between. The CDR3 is CASSLGYREEAEAFF. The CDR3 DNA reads TGTGCCAGCAGCTTAGGGTACAGGGAAGAGGCTGAAGCTTTCTTT.

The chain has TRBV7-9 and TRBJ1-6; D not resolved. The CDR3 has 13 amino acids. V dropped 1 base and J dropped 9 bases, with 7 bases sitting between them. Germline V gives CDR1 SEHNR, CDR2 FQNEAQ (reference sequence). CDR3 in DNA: TGTGCCAGCAGCTTAGGGCAGCTTTCACCCCTCCACTTT. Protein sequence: CASSLGQLSPLHF.

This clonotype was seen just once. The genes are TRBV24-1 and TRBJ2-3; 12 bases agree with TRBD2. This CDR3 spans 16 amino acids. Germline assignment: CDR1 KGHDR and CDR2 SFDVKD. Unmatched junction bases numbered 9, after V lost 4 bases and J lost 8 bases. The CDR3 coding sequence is TGTGCCACCAGTGACCCGACTAGCGGGGGCCTTACTACGCAGTATTTT. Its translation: CATSDPTSGGLTTQYF.

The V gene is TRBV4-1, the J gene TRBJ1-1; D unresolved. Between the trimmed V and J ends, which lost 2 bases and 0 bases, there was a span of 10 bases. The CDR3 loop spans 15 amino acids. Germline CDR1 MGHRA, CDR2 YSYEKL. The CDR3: CASSQLPGVNTEAFF. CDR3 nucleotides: TGCGCCAGCAGCCAACTCCCCGGGGTGAACACTGAAGCTTTCTTT.

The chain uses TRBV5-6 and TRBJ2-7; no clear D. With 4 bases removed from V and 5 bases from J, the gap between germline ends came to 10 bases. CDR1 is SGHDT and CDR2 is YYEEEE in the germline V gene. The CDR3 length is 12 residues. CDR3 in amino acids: CASSRKSDEQYF. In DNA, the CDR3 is TGTGCCAGCAGCCGGAAGTCCGACGAGCAGTACTTC.

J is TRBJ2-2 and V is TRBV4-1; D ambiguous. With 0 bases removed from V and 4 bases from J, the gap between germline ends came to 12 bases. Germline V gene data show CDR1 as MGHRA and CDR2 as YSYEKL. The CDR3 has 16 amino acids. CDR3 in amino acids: CASSQDGSIGTGELFF. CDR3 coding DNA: TGCGCCAGCAGCCAAGATGGATCGATTGGCACCGGGGAGCTGTTTTTT.

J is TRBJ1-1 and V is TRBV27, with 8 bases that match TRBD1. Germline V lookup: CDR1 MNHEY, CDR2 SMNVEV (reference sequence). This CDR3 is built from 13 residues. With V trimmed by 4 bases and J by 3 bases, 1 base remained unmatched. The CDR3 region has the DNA TGTGCCAGCAGTTGGGGACAGGACACTGAAGCTTTCTTT. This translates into CASSWGQDTEAFF.

The CDR3 is CAWGTGGGQPQHF. Here the CDR3 DNA reads TGTGCCTGGGGCACAGGGGGCGGTCAGCCCCAGCATTTT. This sequence joins TRBV30 and TRBJ1-5, with TRBD1 identical over 9 bases. The CDR3 spans 13 residues. V lost 5 bases to trimming and J lost 6 bases; unmatched junction nucleotides: 5. Germline assignment: CDR1 GTSNPN and CDR2 SVGIG (reference sequence). The entire variable domain, with the rest obtained from reference TRBV30 and TRBJ1-5, is as follows: SQTIHQWPATLVQPVGSPLSLECTVEGTSNPNLYWYRQAAGRGLQLLFYSVGIGQISSEVPQNLSASRPQDRQFILSSKKLLLSDSGFYLCAWGTGGGQPQHFGDGTRLSIL.

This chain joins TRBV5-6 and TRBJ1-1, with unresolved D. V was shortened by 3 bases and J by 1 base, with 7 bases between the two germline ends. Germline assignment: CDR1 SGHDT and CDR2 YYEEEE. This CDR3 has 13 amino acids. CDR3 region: CASSSTSNTEAFF. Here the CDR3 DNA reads TGTGCCAGCAGCTCCACTTCGAACACTGAAGCTTTCTTT.

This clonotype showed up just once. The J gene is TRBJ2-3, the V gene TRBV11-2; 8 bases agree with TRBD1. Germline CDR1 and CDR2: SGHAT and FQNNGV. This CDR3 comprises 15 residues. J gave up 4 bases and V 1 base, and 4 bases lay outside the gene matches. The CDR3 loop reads CASSLAGGVPDTQYF. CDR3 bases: TGTGCCAGCAGCTTAGCAGGGGGCGTCCCAGATACGCAGTATTTT.

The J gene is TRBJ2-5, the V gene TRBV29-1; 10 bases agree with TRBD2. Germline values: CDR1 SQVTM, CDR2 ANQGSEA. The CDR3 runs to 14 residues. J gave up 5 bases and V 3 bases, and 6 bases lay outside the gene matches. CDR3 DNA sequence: TGCAGCGTTGAGGCAGCGGGAGGGGAGGAGACCCAGTACTTC. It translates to CSVEAAGGEETQYF.

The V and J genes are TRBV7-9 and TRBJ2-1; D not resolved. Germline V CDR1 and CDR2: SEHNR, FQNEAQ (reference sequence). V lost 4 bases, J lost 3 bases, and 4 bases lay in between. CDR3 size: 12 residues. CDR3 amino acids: CASSSIYNEQFF. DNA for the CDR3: TGTGCCAGCAGCTCCATCTACAATGAGCAGTTCTTC. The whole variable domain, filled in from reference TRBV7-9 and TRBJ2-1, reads DTGVSQNPRHKITKRGQNVTFRCDPISEHNRLYWYRQTLGQGPEFLTYFQNEAQLEKSRLLSDRFSAERPKGSFSTLEIQRTEQGDSAMYLCASSSIYNEQFFGPGTRLTVL.

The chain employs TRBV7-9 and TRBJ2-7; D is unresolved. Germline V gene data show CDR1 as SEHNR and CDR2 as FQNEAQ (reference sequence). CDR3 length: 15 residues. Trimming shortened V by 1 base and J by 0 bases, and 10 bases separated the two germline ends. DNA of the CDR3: TGTGCCAGCAGCTTAGGCCAGACCGTCTCCTACGAGCAGTACTTC. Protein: CASSLGQTVSYEQYF.

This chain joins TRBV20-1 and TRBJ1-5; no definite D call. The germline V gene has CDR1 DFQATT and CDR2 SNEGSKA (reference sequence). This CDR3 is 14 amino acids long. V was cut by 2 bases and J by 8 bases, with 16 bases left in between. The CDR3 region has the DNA TGCAGTGCTAGATCCGGGATGGACGGCGAGCCCCAGCATTTT. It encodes CSARSGMDGEPQHF.

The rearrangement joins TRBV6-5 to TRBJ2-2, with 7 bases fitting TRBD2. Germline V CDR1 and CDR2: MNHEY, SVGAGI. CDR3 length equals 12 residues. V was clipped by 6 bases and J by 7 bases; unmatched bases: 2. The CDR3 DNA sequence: TGTGCCAGCAGCCGCGGGGGCGGGGAGCTGTTTTTT. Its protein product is CASSRGGGELFF.

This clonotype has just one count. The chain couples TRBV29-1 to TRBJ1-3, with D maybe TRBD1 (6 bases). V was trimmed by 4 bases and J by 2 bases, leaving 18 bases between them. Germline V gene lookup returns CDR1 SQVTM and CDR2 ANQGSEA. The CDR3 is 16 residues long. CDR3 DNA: TGCAGCGTTGGGGGATTCCGGGACACTCCTGGAAACACCATATATTTT. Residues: CSVGGFRDTPGNTIYF.

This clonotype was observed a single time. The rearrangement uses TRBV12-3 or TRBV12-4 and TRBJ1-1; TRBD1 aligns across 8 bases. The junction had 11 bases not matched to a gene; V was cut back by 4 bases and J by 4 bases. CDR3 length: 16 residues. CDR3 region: CASSSEPRGQSTEAFF. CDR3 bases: TGTGCCAGCAGTTCCGAGCCCAGGGGGCAAAGCACTGAAGCTTTCTTT.

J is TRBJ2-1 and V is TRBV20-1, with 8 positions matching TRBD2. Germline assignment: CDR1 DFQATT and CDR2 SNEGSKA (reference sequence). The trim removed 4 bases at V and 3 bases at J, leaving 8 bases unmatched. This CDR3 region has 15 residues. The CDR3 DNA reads TGCAGTGCTACCCAAACTAGCGGAATCTACAATGAGCAGTTCTTC. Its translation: CSATQTSGIYNEQFF.

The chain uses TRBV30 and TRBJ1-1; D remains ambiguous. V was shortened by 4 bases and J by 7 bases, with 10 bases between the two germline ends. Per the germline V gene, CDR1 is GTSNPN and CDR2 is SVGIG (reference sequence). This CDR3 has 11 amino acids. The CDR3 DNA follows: TGTGCCTGGAACGGGGAGGATGAAGCTTTCTTT. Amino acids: CAWNGEDEAFF.

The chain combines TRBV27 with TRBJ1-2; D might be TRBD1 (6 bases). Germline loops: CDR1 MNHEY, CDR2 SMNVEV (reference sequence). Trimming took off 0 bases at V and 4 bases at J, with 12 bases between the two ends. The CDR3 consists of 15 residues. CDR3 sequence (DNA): TGTGCCAGCAGTTTATCGAGGGGGAGACTCTATGGCTACACCTTC. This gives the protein CASSLSRGRLYGYTF.

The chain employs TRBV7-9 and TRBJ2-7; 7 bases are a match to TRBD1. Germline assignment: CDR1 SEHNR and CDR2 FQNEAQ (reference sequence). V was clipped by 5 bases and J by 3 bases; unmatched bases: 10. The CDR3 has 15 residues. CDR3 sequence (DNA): TGTGCCAGCAGCCCCTCCGGGACAGACTTCTACGAGCAGTACTTC. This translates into CASSPSGTDFYEQYF. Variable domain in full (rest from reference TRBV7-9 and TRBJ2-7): DTGVSQNPRHKITKRGQNVTFRCDPISEHNRLYWYRQTLGQGPEFLTYFQNEAQLEKSRLLSDRFSAERPKGSFSTLEIQRTEQGDSAMYLCASSPSGTDFYEQYFGPGTRLTVT.

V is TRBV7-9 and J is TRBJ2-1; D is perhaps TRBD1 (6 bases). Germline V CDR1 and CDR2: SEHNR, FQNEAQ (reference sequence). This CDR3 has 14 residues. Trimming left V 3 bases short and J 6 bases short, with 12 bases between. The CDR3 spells CASSLTAGANEQFF. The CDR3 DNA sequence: TGTGCCAGCAGCTTGACAGCAGGGGCCAATGAGCAGTTCTTC.

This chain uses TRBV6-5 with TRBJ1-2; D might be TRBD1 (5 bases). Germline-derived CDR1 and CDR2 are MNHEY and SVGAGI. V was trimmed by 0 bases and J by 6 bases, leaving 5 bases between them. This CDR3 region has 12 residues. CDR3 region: CASSYSGDGYTF. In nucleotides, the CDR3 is TGTGCCAGCAGTTACTCGGGGGATGGCTACACCTTC.

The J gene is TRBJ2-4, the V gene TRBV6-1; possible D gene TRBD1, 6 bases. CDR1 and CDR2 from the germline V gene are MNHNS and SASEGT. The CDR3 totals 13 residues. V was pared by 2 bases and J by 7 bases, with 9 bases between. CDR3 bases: TGTGCCAGCAGTGAATTTAGGGGGAACATTCAGTACTTC. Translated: CASSEFRGNIQYF.